This T cell receptor beta chain stems from a study of blood T cell repertoires in COVID-19. Study context: COVID-19 samples, acute and convalescent, were from the United States, Italy and Spain. T cells, B-cell-depleted T cells, or PBMCs supplied cDNA or gDNA.

Original handling: Estimation of nucleated cell counts was performed using reference gene primer amplification. Sequencing was performed with immunoSEQ multiplex PCR; in TCRdb, only in-frame clones are kept and a portion is missing. Clone size and the V and J calls come from that table; the DNA yielded D and trimming. In the table there are 250,000 to 300,000 clones, roughly nine tenths of which are singletons. Trimming took 4 bases from V and 0 from J, leaving 11 bases between them. Germline loops: CDR1 SGHKS, CDR2 YYEKEE (reference sequence). This CDR3 has 14 residues. Source material: peripheral blood. The receptor was derived from a woman aged 50 to 60 who had recovered from COVID-19. The chain combines TRBV5-5 with TRBJ2-7; D uncertain. The CDR3 DNA sequence: TGTGCCAGCAGCCGCCCCGACATCTCCTACGAGCAGTACTTC. Its translation is CASSRPDISYEQYF.